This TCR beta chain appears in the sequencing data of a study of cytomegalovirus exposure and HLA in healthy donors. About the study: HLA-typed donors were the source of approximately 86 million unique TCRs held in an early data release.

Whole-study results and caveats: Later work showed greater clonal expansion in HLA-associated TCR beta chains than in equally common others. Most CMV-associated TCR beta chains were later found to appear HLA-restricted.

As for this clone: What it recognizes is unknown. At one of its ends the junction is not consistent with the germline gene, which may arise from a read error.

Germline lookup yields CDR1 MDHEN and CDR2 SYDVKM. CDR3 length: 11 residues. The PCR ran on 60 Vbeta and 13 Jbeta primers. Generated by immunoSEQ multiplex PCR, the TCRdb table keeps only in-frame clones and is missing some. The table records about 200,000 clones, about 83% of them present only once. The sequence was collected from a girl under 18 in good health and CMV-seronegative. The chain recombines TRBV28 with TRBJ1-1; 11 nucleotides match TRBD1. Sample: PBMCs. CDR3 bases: TGTGCCAGCGGGACAGGGGGACCGGCGAGCTTT. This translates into CASGTGGPASF.